The table lists the clone carrying this T cell receptor (beta chain) with many counts. The antigen remains undetermined. The record originates from a study of breast tumors, draining lymph nodes, adjacent tissues. Study-wide findings and caveats: Data fit most tumor T cells coming from lymph node, expanding in tumor. Compared with lymph nodes, tumors were less diverse; compared with nontumor tissue, more. Luminal-like breast cancer showed significantly higher tumor–nontumor repertoire similarity than basal-like.

Breast cancer patients provided tissue from their axillary draining lymph nodes. Each CDR3 protein gets one entry after TCRdb re-called the multiplex PCR reads with MiXCR. The sample holds about 270,000 distinct CDR3 sequences, 30% to 35% seen once. This CDR3 contains 14 residues. V was shortened by 3 bases and J by 2 bases, with 10 bases between the two germline ends. Germline CDR1 and CDR2: ENHRY and SYGVKD. The J gene is TRBJ1-2, the V gene TRBV10-3, with D possibly being TRBD1 (6 bases). The clonotype was recovered from a female donor with breast cancer. Some clones in this sample may be carry-over from other donors' samples. The sequenced sample was axillary lymph node tissue. The CDR3 nucleotides read TGTGCCATCAGTGATCGGACAGAGAACTATGGCTACACCTTC. As protein: CAISDRTENYGYTF.